This T cell receptor (beta chain) was observed in a study of OX40 agonist ivuxolimab in advanced cancers. The assay was immunoSEQ multiplex PCR, and TCRdb's table has in-frame clones only and misses some. There are fewer than 75,000 clones in the sample; about 91% occur only once, and approximately 2.8% lies in the top ten. V trimming: 4 bases; J trimming: 6 bases; junction bases outside the gene matches: 6. This CDR3 comprises 16 residues. The germline V gene encodes CDR1 ENHRY and CDR2 SYGVKD. Sequenced material: CD4+ or CD8+ T cells sorted from blood, taken in a trial of the OX40 agonist ivuxolimab. The J gene is TRBJ2-3, the V gene TRBV10-3, with 14 bases lining up with TRBD2. This sequence originates from an adult with an advanced solid tumor such as melanoma, head and neck, liver or kidney cancer. The CDR3 sequence: CAISGGLAGAADTQYF. The CDR3 DNA reads TGTGCCATCAGTGGGGGACTAGCGGGAGCGGCTGATACGCAGTATTTT.